The 17 T cell receptor beta chains in this list originate from one sample, sequenced in a study of T cell responses to AZD1222 COVID-19 vaccine. Data came from immunoSEQ multiplex PCR; TCRdb stores just in-frame clones and leaves some out. Altogether 100,000 to 150,000 clones are present, around 91% being singletons, with the ten largest covering 4% to 5.5%. This sample comprised peripheral blood, obtained on day 0 of MenACWY control vaccination. These receptor sequences come from an adult in good health.

This rearrangement joins TRBV2 to TRBJ2-5, with 8 bases that match TRBD1. V lost 6 bases and J lost 4; bases outside the gene matches: 19. CDR3 length: 18 amino acids. Germline CDR1 and CDR2: SNHLY and FYNNEI. This CDR3 is CASSITDRDFGSRETQYF. The DNA of the CDR3 is TGTGCCAGCAGCATAACGGACAGGGATTTTGGTAGTCGAGAGACCCAGTACTTC.

The J gene is TRBJ2-1, the V gene TRBV6-5; D gene uncertain. CDR3 length: 12 residues. With 2 bases removed from V and 6 bases from J, the gap between germline ends came to 5 bases. Germline-derived CDR1 and CDR2 are MNHEY and SVGAGI. CDR3 protein: CASSYGGNEQFF. CDR3 DNA: TGTGCCAGCAGTTACGGTGGCAATGAGCAGTTCTTC.

V and J are TRBV4-3 and TRBJ2-3, with a possible D match to TRBD2 (5 bases). Trimming cost V 2 bases and J 2 bases, with 20 bases left between them. Germline V lookup: CDR1 LGHNA, CDR2 YSLEER. The CDR3 totals 18 residues. The CDR3 region has the DNA TGCGCCAGCAGCCAATCCGGAATCTTAGCGTTCCCCACAGATACGCAGTATTTT. This encodes CASSQSGILAFPTDTQYF.

Only a few counts were recorded for this clone. The chain recombines TRBV11-2 with TRBJ2-7; 11 bases match TRBD1. Trimming at V came to 6 bases and at J to 6 bases, leaving 16 bases not matched to a gene. The CDR3 has 17 amino acids. CDR1 and CDR2 (germline): SGHAT, FQNNGV. The CDR3 DNA reads as TGTGCCAGCAGAGATAAGGACCGGGACAGGGGGGGTCGCGAGCAGTACTTC. This gives the protein CASRDKDRDRGGREQYF.

V gene TRBV7-6 combines with J gene TRBJ1-1, with TRBD1 matching 9 bases. J was trimmed by 3 bases and V by 4 bases; bases with no gene match: 3. Germline V gives CDR1 SGHVS, CDR2 FNYEAQ. The CDR3 consists of 14 residues. The CDR3 region is CASSWTGADTEAFF. In DNA form, the CDR3 reads TGTGCCAGCAGCTGGACAGGGGCTGACACTGAAGCTTTCTTT.

The chain uses TRBV28 and TRBJ2-3; the D call may be TRBD1 or TRBD2 (6 bases each). Trimming took off 8 bases at V and 2 bases at J, with 23 bases between the two ends. Germline loops: CDR1 MDHEN, CDR2 SYDVKM. The CDR3 has 17 residues. CDR3 DNA: TGTGCCAGCGGAGGGGGAATCGGGACATTTTACACAGATACGCAGTATTTT. Its translation is CASGGGIGTFYTDTQYF.

The gene calls are TRBV5-6 and TRBJ2-3, with a possible D match to TRBD2 (5 bases). Germline assignment: CDR1 SGHDT and CDR2 YYEEEE. The CDR3 extends over 16 amino acids. V was pared by 1 base and J by 0 bases, with 12 bases between. The CDR3 bases are TGTGCCAGCAGCTTGCTGGCGGGTCCTAGCACAGATACGCAGTATTTT. Its translation: CASSLLAGPSTDTQYF.

The chain combines TRBV7-2 with TRBJ2-2, with D tentatively TRBD1 (5 bases). V lost 4 bases, J lost 2 bases, and 8 bases lay in between. The germline gives CDR1 SGHTA, CDR2 FQGNSA. The CDR3 runs to 14 residues. This CDR3 is CASSYRTNTGELFF. CDR3 nucleotides: TGTGCCAGCAGCTACCGGACAAACACCGGGGAGCTGTTTTTT.

V usage is TRBV3-1 (or the pseudogene TRBV3-2) and J usage is TRBJ1-1, with D possibly TRBD1 on 6 matching bases. Between the trimmed V and J ends, which lost 4 bases and 1 base, there was a span of 7 bases. Germline V gene sequence: CDR1 LGHDT, CDR2 YNNKEL (reference sequence). The CDR3 runs 13 residues. The CDR3 region is CASSLGGNTEAFF. The CDR3 region has the DNA TGTGCCAGCAGCCTAGGGGGGAACACTGAAGCTTTCTTT.

The rearrangement links TRBV28 to TRBJ1-2; D is undetermined. Germline CDR1 MDHEN, CDR2 SYDVKM. CDR3 size: 15 residues. The V end was cut by 4 bases, the J end by 0 bases, with 12 bases between. CDR3 sequence: CASSSPQKSNYGYTF. The CDR3 bases are TGTGCCAGCAGTTCCCCCCAGAAATCTAACTATGGCTACACCTTC.

This sequence joins TRBV5-1 and TRBJ1-1, with D possibly matching TRBD1 (5 bases). Trimming removed 4 bases from V and 4 bases from J, with 14 bases in between. The CDR3 runs to 14 residues. Germline V gene sequence: CDR1 SGHRS, CDR2 YFSETQ. The chain's CDR3 is CASSPVMGLTEAFF. CDR3 in DNA: TGCGCCAGCAGCCCCGTAATGGGGCTCACTGAAGCTTTCTTT.

This chain uses TRBV2 with TRBJ1-6; D possibly corresponds to TRBD1 (6 bases). This CDR3 spans 16 amino acids. Germline CDR1 is SNHLY and CDR2 is FYNNEI. V lost 3 bases and J lost 7, with 16 bases in between. CDR3 sequence: CASSEGGPSFNSPLHF. The CDR3 DNA sequence: TGTGCCAGCAGTGAGGGGGGCCCATCGTTCAATTCACCCCTCCACTTT. Looking up the rest from reference TRBV2 and TRBJ1-6 gives the full variable domain: EPEVTQTPSHQVTQMGQEVILRCVPISNHLYFYWYRQILGQKVEFLVSFYNNEISEKSEIFDDQFSVERPDGSNFTLKIRSTKLEDSAMYFCASSEGGPSFNSPLHFGNGTRLTVT.

The rearrangement uses TRBV6-2 or TRBV6-3 and TRBJ2-1, with D perhaps TRBD2 (5 bases). V lost 4 bases, J lost 7 bases, and 14 bases lay in between. Germline V gene lookup returns CDR1 MNHEY and CDR2 SVGEGT. The length of the CDR3 is 14 residues. The CDR3 sequence is CASSLTRGGNEQFF. CDR3 DNA sequence: TGTGCCAGCAGTTTAACTAGAGGTGGGAATGAGCAGTTCTTC.

The V and J genes are TRBV9 and TRBJ1-2, with unresolved D. Germline V gene sequence: CDR1 SGDLS, CDR2 YYNGEE. CDR3 length: 14 amino acids. V was shortened by 2 bases and J by 0 bases, with 8 bases between the two germline ends. CDR3 nucleotide sequence: TGTGCCAGCAGCGTTGCGTCAGCTAACTATGGCTACACCTTC. It is translated as CASSVASANYGYTF.

The CDR3 coding sequence is TGTGCCAGTAGTATGGAAGGCTCTCCCCAATATTCACCCCTCCACTTT. The encoded protein is CASSMEGSPQYSPLHF. The rearrangement uses TRBV19 and TRBJ1-6; D is uncertain. The CDR3 has 16 residues. Germline CDR1 is LNHDA and CDR2 is SQIVND (reference sequence). Trimming removed 3 bases at V and 8 bases at J, with 17 bases between.

The DNA of the CDR3 is TGTGCCAGCAGCTTCCCTTTGGGGGGGTACCAAGAGACCCAGTACTTC. Translation: CASSFPLGGYQETQYF. The chain couples TRBV7-2 to TRBJ2-5, with TRBD2 matching 7 bases. Germline CDR1 reads SGHTA; CDR2 reads FQGNSA. The CDR3 spans 16 residues. Trimming removed 3 bases from V and 0 bases from J; junction bases left unmatched: 7. Full variable domain (remainder filled in from reference TRBV7-2 and TRBJ2-5): GAGVSQSPSNKVTEKGKDVELRCDPISGHTALYWYRQSLGQGLEFLIYFQGNSAPDKSGLPSDRFSAERTGGSVSTLTIQRTQQEDSAVYLCASSFPLGGYQETQYFGPGTRLLVL.

V is TRBV6-1 and J is TRBJ1-1; TRBD1 might be the D (6 bases). Germline CDR1 MNHNS, CDR2 SASEGT. The CDR3 runs 15 residues. V lost 0 bases and J lost 3, with 11 bases in between. The CDR3 region has the DNA TGTGCCAGCAGTGAAGCGCAGGGGACATACACTGAAGCTTTCTTT. Amino acids: CASSEAQGTYTEAFF.